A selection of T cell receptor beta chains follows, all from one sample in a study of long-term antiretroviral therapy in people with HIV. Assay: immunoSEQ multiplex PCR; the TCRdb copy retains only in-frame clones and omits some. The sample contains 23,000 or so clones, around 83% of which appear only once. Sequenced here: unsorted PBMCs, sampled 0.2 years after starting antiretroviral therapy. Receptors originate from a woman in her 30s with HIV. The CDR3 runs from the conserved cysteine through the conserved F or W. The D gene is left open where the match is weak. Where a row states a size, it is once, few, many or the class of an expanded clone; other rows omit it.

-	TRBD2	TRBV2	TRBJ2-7	TGTGCCAGCAGAGTGGCGGGGGGTTCGTACGAGCAGTACTTC	CASRVAGGSYEQYF
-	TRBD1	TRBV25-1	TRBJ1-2	TGTGCCAGCAGTGAGCCCAGGGGGTACCATGGCTACACCTTC	CASSEPRGYHGYTF
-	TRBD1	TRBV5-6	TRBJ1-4	TGTGCCAGCAGCTTGTGGACAGGGATAAATGAAAAACTGTTTTTT	CASSLWTGINEKLFF
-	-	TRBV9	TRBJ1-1	TGTGCCAGCAGCGTAGCCGGGGGACAAACGAACACTGAAGCTTTCTTT	CASSVAGGQTNTEAFF
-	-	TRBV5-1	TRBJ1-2	TGCGCCAGCAGCTTCCCCGAGGGGAATGGCTACACCTTC	CASSFPEGNGYTF
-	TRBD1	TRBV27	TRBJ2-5	TGTGCCACCGCACCCGGGACAGGGGGCGCGGAGACCCAGTACTTC	CATAPGTGGAETQYF
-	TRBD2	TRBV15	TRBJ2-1	TGTGCCACCAGCCTCGGGAGCGGGAGTGAGCAGTTCTTC	CATSLGSGSEQFF
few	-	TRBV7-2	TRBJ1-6	TGTGCCAGCAGCTTAGAGGGCGACAGATTTAATTCACCCCTCCACTTT	CASSLEGDRFNSPLHF
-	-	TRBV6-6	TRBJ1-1	TGTGCCAGCAGCCGGACAGATGGAAACACTGAAGCTTTCTTT	CASSRTDGNTEAFF
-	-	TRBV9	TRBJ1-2	TGTGCCAGCAGCGTCGGACAGAGCCGAGGTGGCTACACCTTC	CASSVGQSRGGYTF
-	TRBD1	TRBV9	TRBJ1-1	TGTGCCAGCAGCGCGGGACAGGGGAGGGCTGAAGCTTTCTTT	CASSAGQGRAEAFF
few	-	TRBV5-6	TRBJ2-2	TGTGCCAGCAGATATGAACCCGGGACACATACCACCGGGGAGCTGTTTTTT	CASRYEPGTHTTGELFF
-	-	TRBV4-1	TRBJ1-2	TGCGCCAGCAGCCAAGATAATGCCGCCTCGTACTATGGCTACACCTTC	CASSQDNAASYYGYTF
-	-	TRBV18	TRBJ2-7	TGTGCCAGCTCACCACCTTCTCCCTACGAGCAGTACTTC	CASSPPSPYEQYF
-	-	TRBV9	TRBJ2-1	TGTGCCAGCAGCCCACCCTCCTCGGCCGAGCAGTTCTTC	CASSPPSSAEQFF
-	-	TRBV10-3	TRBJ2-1	TGTGCCATCAGTGAGTCCCATAGCCATGAGCAGTTCTTC	CAISESHSHEQFF
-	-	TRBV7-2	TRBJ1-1	TGTGCCAGCACCGGCAGAGAGGGCACTGAAGCTTTCTTT	CASTGREGTEAFF
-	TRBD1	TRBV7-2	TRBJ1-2	TGTGCCAGCAGCAGGGAGGGGGCAGGGACCTATGGCTACACCTTC	CASSREGAGTYGYTF
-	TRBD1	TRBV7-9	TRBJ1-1	TGTGCCAGCAGCTTAGGGGACAGGGACACTGAAGCTTTCTTT	CASSLGDRDTEAFF
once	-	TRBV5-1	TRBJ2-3	TGCGCCAGCAGCCTCAGGGGGGAAGAGTATACGCAGTATTTT	CASSLRGEEYTQYF
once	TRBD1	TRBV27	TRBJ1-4	TGTGCCAGCAGTTTAGCCGGACAGGGGGCAAAGAAACTGTTTTTT	CASSLAGQGAKKLFF
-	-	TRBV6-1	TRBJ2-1	TGTGCCAGCAGTGAATACAGGACAACCAGGAACAATGAGCAGTTCTTC	CASSEYRTTRNNEQFF
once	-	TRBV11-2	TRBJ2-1	TGTGCCAGCAGCTCTTTCCTCGACAGTCGGAACTCCTACAATGAGCAGTTCTTC	CASSSFLDSRNSYNEQFF
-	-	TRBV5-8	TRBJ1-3	TGTGCCAGCAATAATAACAGGGCTCGATTCTCTGGAAACACCATATATTTT	CASNNNRARFSGNTIYF
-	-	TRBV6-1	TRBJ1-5	TGTGCCAGCAGTGCCGATAGCAATCAGCCCCAGCATTTT	CASSADSNQPQHF
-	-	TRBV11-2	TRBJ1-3	TGTGCCAGCAGCTTAGAACCCTCTGGAAACACCATATATTTT	CASSLEPSGNTIYF
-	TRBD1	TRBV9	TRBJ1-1	TGTGCCAGCAGCCTACGGGACAGGGGTAAATCGAACACTGAAGCTTTCTTT	CASSLRDRGKSNTEAFF
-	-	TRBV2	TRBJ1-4	TGTGCCAGCGGTCAGTGGGTGGGTGAAAAACTGTTTTTT	CASGQWVGEKLFF
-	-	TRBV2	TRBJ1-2	TGTGCCAGCAGTGTGGGCAGTCCTAGCTACACCTTC	CASSVGSPSYTF
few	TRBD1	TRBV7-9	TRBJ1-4	TGTGCCAGCAGCTTTTTAAGGGACAGTAATGAAAAACTGTTTTTT	CASSFLRDSNEKLFF
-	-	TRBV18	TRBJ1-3	TGTGCCAGCTCATCTTCGCTCACAGGGACAAACACCATATATTTT	CASSSSLTGTNTIYF
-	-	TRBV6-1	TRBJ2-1	TGTGCCGGGAAGCGGAGTTTTTTAGACACATATGAGCAGTTCTTC	CAGKRSFLDTYEQFF
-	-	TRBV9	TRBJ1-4	TGTGCCAGCAACCTGTCAACTAATGAAAAACTGTTTTTT	CASNLSTNEKLFF
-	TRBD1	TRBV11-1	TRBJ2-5	TGTGCCAGCAGCTCAGACAGGGTCTTCGAGACCCAGTACTTC	CASSSDRVFETQYF
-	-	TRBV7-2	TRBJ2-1	TGTGCCAGCAGCCGATCTTGGAGGGGCCGGTACAATGAGCAGTTCTTC	CASSRSWRGRYNEQFF
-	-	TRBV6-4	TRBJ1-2	TGTGCCAGCAGTGACTCGATTTGGGGACTCGAAGGCTACACCTTC	CASSDSIWGLEGYTF
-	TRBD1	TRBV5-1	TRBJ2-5	TGCGCCAGCAGCCCGCTCCGGGACAGTAGACAAGAGACCCAGTACTTC	CASSPLRDSRQETQYF
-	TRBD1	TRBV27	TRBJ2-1	TGTGCCAGCAGTTTAAGGACAGGGCGTGGAAATGAGCAGTTCTTC	CASSLRTGRGNEQFF
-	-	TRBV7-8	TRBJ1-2	TGTGCCAGCAGCGCGGAATTGGGGGACTGGGGCTACACCTTC	CASSAELGDWGYTF
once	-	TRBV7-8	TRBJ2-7	TGTGCCAGCAGCTTACCCAGTACCTCCTACGAGCAGTACTTC	CASSLPSTSYEQYF
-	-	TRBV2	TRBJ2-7	TGTGCCAGCAGCCCACCTCAAGGACAGAGCTACGAGCAGTACTTC	CASSPPQGQSYEQYF
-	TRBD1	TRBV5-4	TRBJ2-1	TGTGCCAGCAGCCCTAAAGGACAGGGGGCAGATGAGCAGTTCTTC	CASSPKGQGADEQFF
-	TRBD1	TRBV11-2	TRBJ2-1	TGTGCCAGCAGCGGCCGACAGGGGGCGTTTTACAATGAGCAGTTCTTC	CASSGRQGAFYNEQFF
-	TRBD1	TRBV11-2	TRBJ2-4	TGTGCCAGCAGCACTCAACAGGGGATCGGCATTCAGTACTTC	CASSTQQGIGIQYF